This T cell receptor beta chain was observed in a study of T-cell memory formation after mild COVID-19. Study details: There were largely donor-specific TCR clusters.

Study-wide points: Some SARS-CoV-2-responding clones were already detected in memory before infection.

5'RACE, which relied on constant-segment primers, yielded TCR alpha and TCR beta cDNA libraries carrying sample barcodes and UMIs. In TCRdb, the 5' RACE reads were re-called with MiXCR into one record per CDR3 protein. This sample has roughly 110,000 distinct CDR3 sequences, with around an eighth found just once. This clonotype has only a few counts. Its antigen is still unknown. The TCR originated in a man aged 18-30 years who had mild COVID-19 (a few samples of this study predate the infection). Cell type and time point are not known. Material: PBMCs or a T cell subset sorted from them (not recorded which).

The CDR3 DNA sequence: TGTGCCAGCAGCCCTGGAACCAGGCTTGCAACTGAAGCTTTCTTT. Amino acid sequence: CASSPGTRLATEAFF. This chain joins TRBV7-6 and TRBJ1-1; no definite D call. Germline CDR1 SGHVS, CDR2 FNYEAQ. V lost 5 bases, J lost 5 bases, and 18 bases lay in between. This CDR3 has 15 amino acids. The full variable domain, rest sourced from reference TRBV7-6 and TRBJ1-1, is GAGVSQSPRYKVTKRGQDVALRCDPISGHVSLYWYRQALGQGPEFLTYFNYEAQQDKSGLPNDRFSAERPEGSISTLTIQRTEQRDSAMYRCASSPGTRLATEAFFGQGTRLTVV.